This TCR beta chain was documented in a study of T cell changes during pregnancy in multiple sclerosis. Germline loops: CDR1 SQVTM, CDR2 ANQGSEA. Trimming took 6 bases from V and 2 from J, leaving 13 bases between them. The CDR3 consists of 13 residues. Generated by immunoSEQ multiplex PCR, the TCRdb table keeps only in-frame clones and is missing some. The sample records approximately 100,000 clones, 90% to 95% being singletons. V is TRBV29-1 and J is TRBJ1-2; TRBD1 might be the D (6 bases). The sequence came from a female donor with multiple sclerosis, enrolled in a pregnancy study. The sample in question was peripheral blood, obtained before pregnancy. CDR3 amino acids: CSVGQGRNYGYTF. Here the CDR3 DNA reads TGCAGCGTCGGGCAGGGGCGAAACTATGGCTACACCTTC. The variable domain in full, completed from reference TRBV29-1 and TRBJ1-2, reads SAVISQKPSRDICQRGTSLTIQCQVDSQVTMMFWYRQQPGQSLTLIATANQGSEATYESGFVIDKFPISRPNLTFSTLTVSNMSPEDSSIYLCSVGQGRNYGYTFGSGTRLTVV.